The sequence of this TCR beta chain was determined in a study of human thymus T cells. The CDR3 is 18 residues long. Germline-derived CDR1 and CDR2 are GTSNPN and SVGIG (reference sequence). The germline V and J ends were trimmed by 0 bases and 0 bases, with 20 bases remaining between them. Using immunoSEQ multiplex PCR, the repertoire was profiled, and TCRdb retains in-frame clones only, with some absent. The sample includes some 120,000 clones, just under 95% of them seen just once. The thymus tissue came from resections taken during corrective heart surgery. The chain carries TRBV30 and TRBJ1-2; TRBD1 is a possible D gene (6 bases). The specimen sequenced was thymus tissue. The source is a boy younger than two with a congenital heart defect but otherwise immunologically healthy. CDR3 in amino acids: CAWSVNRGQRPANYGYTF. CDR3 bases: TGTGCCTGGAGTGTAAATCGAGGACAGCGACCAGCTAACTATGGCTACACCTTC.